This is a list of T cell receptor beta chains from one sample in a study of blood T cells in healthy people across ages. Each CDR3 protein gets one entry after TCRdb re-called the 5' RACE reads with MiXCR. The table lists over a million distinct CDR3 sequences, approximately 39% of them singletons. Specimen: blood. These receptor sequences come from a woman in her late teens or twenties in good health. Each CDR3 is given with its conserved first and last residue. The order of the fields is D gene, V gene, J gene, clone size, CDR3 DNA, CDR3 protein. The D gene is left open where the match is weak. The size field is filled for only some rows; it gives once, few, many or a size class.

d_call: .
v_call: TRBV12-3/TRBV12-4
j_call: TRBJ1-2
clone_size: few
cdr3_nt: TGTGCCAGCAGTTTAGAACAACGAGGTTATGGCTACACCTTC
cdr3_aa: CASSLEQRGYGYTF

d_call: .
v_call: TRBV6-5
j_call: TRBJ2-1
clone_size: few
cdr3_nt: TGTGCCAGCAGTTACATAGGGGGGCAGTTCTTC
cdr3_aa: CASSYIGGQFF

d_call: .
v_call: TRBV27
j_call: TRBJ1-2
clone_size: few
cdr3_nt: TGTGCCAGCAGTTTCGGCGGGTGGGGCTATGGCTACACCTTC
cdr3_aa: CASSFGGWGYGYTF

d_call: .
v_call: TRBV27
j_call: TRBJ2-7
clone_size: few
cdr3_nt: TGTGCCAGCAGTAACACAGGGTACGAGCAGTACTTC
cdr3_aa: CASSNTGYEQYF

d_call: .
v_call: TRBV27
j_call: TRBJ2-7
clone_size: few
cdr3_nt: TGTGCCAGCCGGGGGTTGAGGACGGCCTCCTACGAGCAGTACTTC
cdr3_aa: CASRGLRTASYEQYF

d_call: .
v_call: TRBV7-2
j_call: TRBJ1-1
clone_size: .
cdr3_nt: TGTGCCAGCAGCTTTGAAGTCTACAGTCTTCGCCTTCGGAATGGCGCTAAAGCTTTCTTT
cdr3_aa: CASSFEVYSLRLRNGAKAFF

d_call: .
v_call: TRBV20-1
j_call: TRBJ2-3
clone_size: .
cdr3_nt: TGCAGTGCTGGGGCCCTCGGGGACCCCACAGATACGCAGTATTTT
cdr3_aa: CSAGALGDPTDTQYF

d_call: TRBD2
v_call: TRBV3-1
j_call: TRBJ2-5
clone_size: few
cdr3_nt: TGTGCCAGCAGCCAGCAATTTAGCGGGAGAAGGATAGGAGAGACCCAGTACTTC
cdr3_aa: CASSQQFSGRRIGETQYF

d_call: .
v_call: TRBV15
j_call: TRBJ2-1
clone_size: once
cdr3_nt: TGTGCCACCAGCAGAGGGGCCGGGGGCTTATACAATGAGCAGTTCTTC
cdr3_aa: CATSRGAGGLYNEQFF

d_call: .
v_call: TRBV7-7
j_call: TRBJ2-1
clone_size: few
cdr3_nt: TGTGCTAGCAGCGTTAGAACGGGGAGCTCCTACAATGAGCAGTTCTTC
cdr3_aa: CASSVRTGSSYNEQFF